This is a list of T cell receptor beta chains from one sample in a study of cytomegalovirus exposure and HLA in healthy donors. TCRdb keeps only in-frame clones here, not all; method: immunoSEQ multiplex PCR. Of approximately 200,000 clones in the sample, approximately 80% were seen once. What was sequenced was PBMCs. These receptors were obtained from a woman aged 25 to 45 in good health and CMV-seropositive. CDR3s include the opening cysteine and the closing phenylalanine or tryptophan. Each record gives: clone size, D gene, V gene, J gene, CDR3 protein, CDR3 DNA. A D gene is named only where the DNA matches it firmly. The size field is filled for only some rows; it gives once, few, many or a size class.

size: .; D: TRBD1; V: TRBV7-6; J: TRBJ2-7; CDR3: CASSLALGGVEQYF; DNA: TGTGCCAGCAGCTTAGCCTTAGGGGGCGTAGAGCAGTACTTC
size: .; D: TRBD1; V: TRBV7-6; J: TRBJ1-1; CDR3: CASSIGQGNTEAFF; DNA: TGTGCCAGCAGCATTGGACAGGGGAACACTGAAGCTTTCTTT
size: .; D: .; V: TRBV6-5; J: TRBJ1-1; CDR3: CASSYWAPGDTEAFF; DNA: TGTGCCAGCAGTTATTGGGCGCCAGGGGACACTGAAGCTTTCTTT
size: once; D: TRBD2; V: TRBV9; J: TRBJ2-3; CDR3: CASSVAPSGLSTDTQYF; DNA: TGTGCCAGCAGCGTAGCTCCTAGCGGACTTAGCACAGATACGCAGTATTTT
size: .; D: TRBD2; V: TRBV4-1; J: TRBJ2-1; CDR3: CASSQDRTSGAYNEQFF; DNA: TGCGCCAGCAGCCAAGATAGGACTAGCGGGGCCTACAATGAGCAGTTCTTC
size: .; D: TRBD1; V: TRBV2; J: TRBJ2-7; CDR3: CASSDRGSWEQYF; DNA: TGTGCCAGCAGCGACAGGGGTAGTTGGGAGCAGTACTTC
size: few; D: TRBD1; V: TRBV7-6; J: TRBJ1-4; CDR3: CASSLTGTGAEKLFF; DNA: TGTGCCAGCAGCTTGACCGGGACAGGGGCAGAAAAACTGTTTTTT
size: .; D: .; V: TRBV5-1; J: TRBJ1-3; CDR3: CASSLAGNTIYF; DNA: TGCGCCAGCAGCTTGGCAGGAAACACCATATATTTT
size: .; D: TRBD1; V: TRBV7-2; J: TRBJ2-7; CDR3: CASSVDRGPYEQYF; DNA: TGTGCCAGCAGCGTAGACAGGGGACCCTACGAGCAGTACTTC
size: .; D: TRBD1; V: TRBV7-6; J: TRBJ2-1; CDR3: CASSRGTGGVDEQFF; DNA: TGTGCCAGCAGCCGGGGGACAGGGGGCGTCGATGAGCAGTTCTTC
size: .; D: .; V: TRBV23-1; J: TRBJ2-1; CDR3: CASGLRHQYNEQFF; DNA: TGCGCCAGCGGTCTACGACACCAATACAATGAGCAGTTCTTC
size: once; D: .; V: TRBV5-4; J: TRBJ2-5; CDR3: CASSLGGEGGETQYF; DNA: TGTGCCAGCAGCTTGGGAGGAGAGGGCGGGGAGACCCAGTACTTC
size: few; D: .; V: TRBV6-5; J: TRBJ2-1; CDR3: CASSEKRTLNEFF; DNA: TGTGCCAGCAGTGAAAAGCGGACTCTCAACGAGTTCTTC
size: .; D: TRBD1; V: TRBV5-1; J: TRBJ1-1; CDR3: CASSKRGQQNTEAFF; DNA: TGCGCCAGCAGCAAAAGGGGACAGCAGAACACTGAAGCTTTCTTT
size: .; D: TRBD2; V: TRBV29-1; J: TRBJ2-5; CDR3: CSVELAGVWETQYF; DNA: TGCAGCGTTGAACTAGCGGGGGTATGGGAGACCCAGTACTTC
size: .; D: .; V: TRBV6-1; J: TRBJ1-2; CDR3: CASSEIKTANYGYTF; DNA: TGTGCCAGCAGTGAAATTAAGACAGCAAACTATGGCTACACCTTC
size: .; D: .; V: TRBV1; J: TRBJ2-1; CDR3: CTSSQRAGEPYNEQFF; DNA: TGCACCAGCAGCCAAAGAGCGGGAGAACCTTACAATGAGCAGTTCTTC
size: once; D: .; V: TRBV7-9; J: TRBJ2-7; CDR3: CASSLGGGSGEQYF; DNA: TGTGCCAGCAGCTTAGGAGGTGGTTCTGGCGAGCAGTACTTC
size: .; D: .; V: TRBV5-8; J: TRBJ1-1; CDR3: CASSWGTLTNTEAFF; DNA: TGTGCCAGCAGCTGGGGGACTCTCACGAACACTGAAGCTTTCTTT
size: .; D: .; V: TRBV7-8; J: TRBJ1-1; CDR3: CASSLGGVDTEAFF; DNA: TGTGCCAGCAGCTTAGGGGGCGTCGACACTGAAGCTTTCTTT
size: .; D: .; V: TRBV7-2; J: TRBJ2-5; CDR3: CASSLSDTRETQYF; DNA: TGTGCCAGCAGCTTATCGGACACGAGAGAGACCCAGTACTTC
size: .; D: TRBD1; V: TRBV5-4; J: TRBJ1-1; CDR3: CASSLAGGEAFF; DNA: TGTGCCAGCAGCTTAGCAGGGGGTGAAGCTTTCTTT
size: .; D: TRBD1; V: TRBV5-3; J: TRBJ1-1; CDR3: CARSAGQGNTEAFF; DNA: TGTGCCAGAAGCGCAGGACAGGGGAACACTGAAGCTTTCTTT
size: .; D: .; V: TRBV4-3; J: TRBJ2-7; CDR3: CASSQVFPVEEQYF; DNA: TGCGCCAGCAGCCAAGTTTTCCCCGTAGAAGAGCAGTACTTC
size: .; D: .; V: TRBV7-7; J: TRBJ1-5; CDR3: CASSPGVRQPQHF; DNA: TGTGCTAGCAGTCCAGGGGTGCGTCAGCCCCAGCATTTT
size: few; D: .; V: TRBV4-2; J: TRBJ2-2; CDR3: CASSHPYTGELFF; DNA: TGTGCCAGCAGCCACCCTTACACCGGGGAGCTGTTTTTT
size: .; D: TRBD2; V: TRBV7-3; J: TRBJ2-5; CDR3: CASSLRAGGQETQYF; DNA: TGTGCCAGCAGCTTAAGGGCGGGGGGGCAAGAGACCCAGTACTTC
size: .; D: .; V: TRBV5-1; J: TRBJ2-7; CDR3: CASSLASGGLTHPVYF; DNA: TGCGCCAGCAGCCTAGCCTCAGGGGGGTTGACGCACCCAGTTTACTTC
size: .; D: .; V: TRBV11-2; J: TRBJ2-3; CDR3: CASSPRDTQYF; DNA: TGTGCCAGCAGCCCCCGAGATACGCAGTATTTT
size: few; D: .; V: TRBV5-8; J: TRBJ1-6; CDR3: CASSLRQGNSPLHF; DNA: TGTGCCAGCAGCTTGAGGCAGGGGAATTCACCCCTCCACTTT
size: .; D: TRBD1; V: TRBV5-1; J: TRBJ1-2; CDR3: CASSLADRGYGYTF; DNA: TGCGCCAGCAGCTTGGCAGACAGGGGCTATGGCTACACCTTC
size: .; D: TRBD2; V: TRBV7-9; J: TRBJ2-3; CDR3: CASSSSGNTDTQYF; DNA: TGTGCCAGCAGCTCTAGCGGGAACACAGATACGCAGTATTTT
size: .; D: TRBD2; V: TRBV11-2; J: TRBJ2-1; CDR3: CASSSPGTTNEQFF; DNA: TGTGCCAGCAGCTCTCCCGGGACTACTAATGAGCAGTTCTTC
size: .; D: .; V: TRBV6-5; J: TRBJ2-7; CDR3: CASSYSGSWGDEQYF; DNA: TGTGCCAGCAGTTACTCGGGTAGCTGGGGCGACGAGCAGTACTTC
size: .; D: .; V: TRBV6-5; J: TRBJ2-1; CDR3: CASSRGQPYNEQFF; DNA: TGTGCCAGCAGTCGTGGACAACCCTACAATGAGCAGTTCTTC
size: few; D: TRBD1; V: TRBV7-6; J: TRBJ2-1; CDR3: CASSPNPGQVFDSSYNEQFF; DNA: TGTGCCAGCAGCCCCAACCCGGGACAGGTGTTCGATAGCTCCTACAATGAGCAGTTCTTC
size: .; D: .; V: TRBV6-5; J: TRBJ1-1; CDR3: CASRSRGFGGTEAFF; DNA: TGTGCCAGCAGGAGTCGGGGTTTCGGTGGCACTGAAGCTTTCTTT
size: .; D: .; V: TRBV5-1; J: TRBJ1-1; CDR3: CASSSGMRTRDTEAFF; DNA: TGCGCCAGCAGCTCCGGCATGCGGACACGAGACACTGAAGCTTTCTTT
size: .; D: TRBD2; V: TRBV11-3; J: TRBJ2-5; CDR3: CASSPGLGEETQYF; DNA: TGTGCCAGCAGCCCCGGACTAGGGGAAGAGACCCAGTACTTC
size: .; D: .; V: TRBV9; J: TRBJ2-7; CDR3: CASSGPGSYEQYF; DNA: TGTGCCAGCAGCGGCCCGGGGTCCTACGAGCAGTACTTC
size: .; D: TRBD1; V: TRBV6-5; J: TRBJ2-7; CDR3: CASSYTDRPSLYEQYF; DNA: TGTGCCAGCAGTTATACGGACAGGCCCTCTTTGTACGAGCAGTACTTC
size: few; D: .; V: TRBV5-8; J: TRBJ1-1; CDR3: CASSFNMNTEAFF; DNA: TGTGCCAGCAGCTTCAACATGAACACTGAAGCTTTCTTT
size: .; D: .; V: TRBV27; J: TRBJ2-3; CDR3: CASTSTVTDTQYF; DNA: TGTGCCAGCACCTCGACAGTCACAGATACGCAGTATTTT
size: .; D: .; V: TRBV27; J: TRBJ1-2; CDR3: CASSLSPLKYGYTF; DNA: TGTGCCAGCAGTTTATCACCCCTAAAATATGGCTACACCTTC
size: once; D: .; V: TRBV30; J: TRBJ1-2; CDR3: CAWAINLHQPSGSRGYTF; DNA: TGTGCCTGGGCTATCAATTTACACCAACCCAGTGGGAGTCGTGGCTACACCTTC
size: .; D: .; V: TRBV19; J: TRBJ1-2; CDR3: CASSPGGGYTF; DNA: TGTGCCAGTAGTCCGGGGGGTGGCTACACCTTC
size: .; D: .; V: TRBV4-1; J: TRBJ2-3; CDR3: CASSQDHLGPDTQYF; DNA: TGCGCCAGCAGCCAAGATCACCTAGGCCCAGATACGCAGTATTTT
size: .; D: .; V: TRBV6-1; J: TRBJ1-1; CDR3: CASTHRDTEAFF; DNA: TGTGCCAGCACCCACAGGGACACTGAAGCTTTCTTT
size: .; D: TRBD2; V: TRBV5-6; J: TRBJ2-7; CDR3: CASITGGRGEQYF; DNA: TGTGCCAGCATTACGGGGGGTAGAGGCGAGCAGTACTTC
size: .; D: TRBD1; V: TRBV5-1; J: TRBJ2-4; CDR3: CASSLGTGGTDIQYF; DNA: TGCGCCAGCAGCTTGGGGACAGGGGGGACCGACATTCAGTACTTC
size: .; D: .; V: TRBV7-9; J: TRBJ2-3; CDR3: CASSLGLAATDTQYF; DNA: TGTGCCAGCAGCTTAGGGCTAGCCGCGACAGATACGCAGTATTTT
size: few; D: TRBD1; V: TRBV7-8; J: TRBJ2-7; CDR3: CASSFGDRGYEQYF; DNA: TGTGCCAGCAGCTTCGGGGACAGGGGATACGAGCAGTACTTC
size: .; D: TRBD1; V: TRBV6-5; J: TRBJ2-1; CDR3: CASSRRDRGSNEQFF; DNA: TGTGCCAGCAGTCGCCGGGACAGGGGTTCCAATGAGCAGTTCTTC
size: .; D: .; V: TRBV6-5; J: TRBJ1-2; CDR3: CASSPTERVYGYTF; DNA: TGTGCCAGCAGTCCGACCGAGAGGGTCTATGGCTACACCTTC
size: few; D: .; V: TRBV19; J: TRBJ1-2; CDR3: CASSLGEYGYTF; DNA: TGTGCCAGTAGTTTAGGGGAGTATGGCTACACCTTC
size: .; D: TRBD1; V: TRBV4-3; J: TRBJ2-1; CDR3: CASSLITGGEQFF; DNA: TGCGCCAGCAGCCTTATTACAGGGGGTGAGCAGTTCTTC
size: .; D: .; V: TRBV5-6; J: TRBJ1-3; CDR3: CASSLDRNTIYF; DNA: TGTGCCAGCAGCCTGGACAGAAACACCATATATTTT
size: .; D: .; V: TRBV27; J: TRBJ1-2; CDR3: CASSPSSVFDGYTF; DNA: TGTGCCAGCAGCCCATCGTCGGTTTTCGATGGCTACACCTTC
size: .; D: TRBD2; V: TRBV27; J: TRBJ2-7; CDR3: CASSSGTRYYEQYF; DNA: TGTGCCAGCAGTTCCGGGACTAGATACTACGAGCAGTACTTC
size: .; D: TRBD2; V: TRBV4-3; J: TRBJ2-7; CDR3: CASSQVAGSTYEQYF; DNA: TGCGCCAGCAGCCAAGTAGCGGGGTCGACCTACGAGCAGTACTTC